The rows below give T cell receptor beta chains drawn from one sample of a study of HIV-infected patients and healthy controls. TCRdb re-analysed the 5' RACE reads in MiXCR, keeping a single row per CDR3 protein. The sample records about 19,000 distinct CDR3 sequences, about 8.3% being singletons. Sequenced: blood. These TCRs come from an adult in good health. Each CDR3 is given with its conserved first and last residue. Each record gives: clone size, V gene, J gene, CDR3 protein. The size field is filled for only some rows; it gives once, few, many or a size class.

>many|TRBV29-1|TRBJ2-3
CSVLQGIADTQYF
>NA|TRBV4-1|TRBJ1-5
CASSQEPRGQPQHF
>many|TRBV29-1|TRBJ1-1
CSVVGEGTEAFF
>NA|TRBV6-5|TRBJ1-2
CASSYSGTVNYGFTF
>few|TRBV7-9|TRBJ2-7
CASSKDSYYEQYF
>few|TRBV5-1|TRBJ1-4
CASSLENGSYEKLFF
>NA|TRBV12-3/TRBV12-4|TRBJ2-1
CASSPYGGRNEQFF
>many|TRBV28|TRBJ1-6
CASNGGNSPLHF
>many|TRBV28|TRBJ1-1
CASSQPYGTGSAEAFF
>NA|TRBV12-3/TRBV12-4|TRBJ2-5
CASRSSGGLETQYF
>NA|TRBV6-6|TRBJ2-4
CASSKAGGSIAKNIQYF
>many|TRBV29-1|TRBJ2-7
CSVGAQRYEQYF
>medium-sized|TRBV3-1|TRBJ2-7
CASSRSYEQYF
>many|TRBV12-3/TRBV12-4|TRBJ2-1
CASSPAPSLHNEQFF
>many|TRBV7-8|TRBJ1-1
CASSSRHRTNTEAFF
>many|TRBV5-8|TRBJ2-7
CASSLAAGKHEQYF
>many|TRBV2|TRBJ2-1
CASSVGYEQFF
>medium-sized|TRBV12-3/TRBV12-4|TRBJ1-6
CASTEGQGYNSPLHF
>many|TRBV20-1|TRBJ1-2
CSAGVYGYTF
>medium-sized|TRBV7-9|TRBJ2-7
CASSRGTSGLSSYEQYF
>NA|TRBV6-6|TRBJ2-7
CASSYGGTSGSYEQYF
>medium-sized|TRBV24-1|TRBJ2-1
CATSDFQVPEQFF
>many|TRBV6-5|TRBJ2-7
CASSYSAGYYEQYF
>many|TRBV29-1|TRBJ1-1
CSVVAGPRGTEAFF
>medium-sized|TRBV12-3/TRBV12-4|TRBJ1-1
CASIANMNTEAFF
>few|TRBV18|TRBJ2-5
CASSGDRQETQYF
>many|TRBV18|TRBJ2-7
CASSPHRDNEQYF
>many|TRBV28|TRBJ1-4
CASRRQGGNEKLFF
>many|TRBV7-9|TRBJ2-3
CASSPWTGADTQYF
>many|TRBV2|TRBJ1-1
CASSDRTGRSEAFF
>medium-sized|TRBV15|TRBJ2-1
CATSSGTSGNNEQFF
>few|TRBV7-7|TRBJ2-1
CASSLGLAGRNEQFF
>many|TRBV28|TRBJ2-1
CASSVDTYNEQFF
>many|TRBV4-1|TRBJ2-5
CASSQTGAEETQYF
>many|TRBV29-1|TRBJ2-7
CSVTGHLSYEQYF
>NA|TRBV12-5|TRBJ1-2
CASGFGWGNYGYTF
>NA|TRBV15|TRBJ2-3
CATRQGGTDTQYF
>many|TRBV3-1|TRBJ2-3
CASSHRRGAGTDTQYF
>many|TRBV6-2/TRBV6-3|TRBJ2-4
CASSLPDADGIQYF
>medium-sized|TRBV14|TRBJ2-6
CASSQDLGQSSGANVLTF
>NA|TRBV20-1|TRBJ2-5
CSDPLGMETQYF
>many|TRBV7-3|TRBJ2-5
CASSLYGETQYF
>medium-sized|TRBV28|TRBJ2-5
CASSLMGPGTTQYF
>NA|TRBV7-2|TRBJ2-3
CASSYLAHTDTQYF
>many|TRBV18|TRBJ1-2
CASSPSGQVVTTGYTF
>NA|TRBV5-1|TRBJ2-3
CASSLIGDRTDTQYF
>many|TRBV7-9|TRBJ2-5
CASGPGAQETQYF
>many|TRBV7-2|TRBJ1-2
CASSGDGANYGYTF
>many|TRBV29-1|TRBJ1-1
CSVENVHRGTEAFF
>few|TRBV29-1|TRBJ2-2
CSVDGDTGELFF
>many|TRBV12-3/TRBV12-4|TRBJ1-5
CASSFSANQPQHF
>many|TRBV6-1|TRBJ2-5
CASSETRNIQETQYF
>NA|TRBV6-5|TRBJ2-1
CASSPGQIRGEQFF
>few|TRBV7-2|TRBJ2-3
CASSLALQTDTQYF
>many|TRBV28|TRBJ2-6
CASRAHFSGANVLTF
>many|TRBV12-3/TRBV12-4|TRBJ1-2
CASSPQGNYGYTF